The entry below gives a single T cell receptor beta chain sequence along with its context. The data derive from a study of Ad26.COV2.S vaccination and SARS-CoV-2 variants. About the research overall: Sample donor was a member of the COV1001 Ad26.COV2.S trial arm. In the study, Ad26.COV2.S was injected intramuscularly once, or twice 56 days apart.

The treatment here: 19 received Ad26.COV2.S at low or high dose, single or two shots; about 5 received placebo; per-sample allocation not given. Sampling occurred on day 63 after the first vaccine or placebo injection. Only in-frame clones appear in the TCRdb table, and some are missing; sequencing was by immunoSEQ multiplex PCR. The sample carries some 240,000 clones, about 83% recorded once. Germline CDR1 is SGHDN and CDR2 is FVKESK. V was trimmed by 3 bases and J by 1 base, leaving 13 bases between them. This CDR3 region has 16 residues. The chain joins TRBV14 to TRBJ1-3; no reliable D call. This clonotype was obtained from a person between 18 and 59 years old who received the Ad26.COV2.S COVID-19 vaccine or a placebo. The sequencing used peripheral blood, collected in a trial of Ad26.COV2.S vaccine versus placebo. CDR3 region: CASSQRTGFSGNTIYF. CDR3 DNA sequence: TGTGCCAGCAGCCAGAGGACGGGCTTTTCTGGAAACACCATATATTTT.